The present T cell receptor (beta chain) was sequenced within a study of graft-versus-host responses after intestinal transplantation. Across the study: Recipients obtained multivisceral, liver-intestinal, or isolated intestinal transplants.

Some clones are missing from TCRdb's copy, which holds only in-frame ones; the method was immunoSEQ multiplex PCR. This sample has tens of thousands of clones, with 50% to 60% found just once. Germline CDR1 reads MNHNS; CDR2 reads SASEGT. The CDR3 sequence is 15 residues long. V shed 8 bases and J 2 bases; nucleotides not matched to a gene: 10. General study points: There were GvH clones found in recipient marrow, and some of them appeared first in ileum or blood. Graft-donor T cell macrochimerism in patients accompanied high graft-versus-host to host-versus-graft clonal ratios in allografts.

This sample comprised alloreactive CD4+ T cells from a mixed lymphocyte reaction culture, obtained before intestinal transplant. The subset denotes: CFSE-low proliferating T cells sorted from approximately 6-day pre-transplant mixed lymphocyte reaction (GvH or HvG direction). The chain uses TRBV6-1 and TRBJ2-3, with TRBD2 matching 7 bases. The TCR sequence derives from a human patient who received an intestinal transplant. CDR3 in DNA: TGTGCCAGCCAACGAGCGGGGTCCTACACAGATACGCAGTATTTT. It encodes CASQRAGSYTDTQYF.